Below, 16 T cell receptor beta chains from the same sample are listed, as sequenced in a study of persistence of HIV-infected CD4 T cells. This was the immunoSEQ version 4 assay in survey mode. Here immunoSEQ multiplex PCR was the method, and the copy in TCRdb shows in-frame clones only, minus some. Of about 28,000 clones detected, approximately 78% appear once; the ten largest clones hold less than 5%. Their specific antigens are unknown. Lysates of CMV-infected fibroblasts at around 9.9 ug/mL stimulated these cells. Memory cells lacking CD40L and CD69 with high CD45RO were sorted. The sequencing here drew on CD4+ T cells sorted from PBMCs after 18-hour stimulation, taken from a patient who received antiretroviral therapy. The source is an adult man with HIV who was CMV-seropositive.

V and J are TRBV25-1 and TRBJ2-2, with 8 bases that match TRBD2. The CDR3 has 15 residues. Germline V gene data show CDR1 as MGHDK and CDR2 as SYGVNS. Trimming removed 5 bases from V and 4 bases from J; junction bases left unmatched: 6. As DNA, the CDR3 is TGTGCCAGCAGTATTCGGGGGGGTGGCACCGGGGAGCTGTTTTTT. It is translated as CASSIRGGGTGELFF.

V is TRBV5-1 and J is TRBJ2-7; D not resolved. The CDR3 has 15 residues. The germline V gene encodes CDR1 SGHRS and CDR2 YFSETQ. V lost 4 bases to trimming and J lost 1 base, with 15 bases between them. As DNA, the CDR3 is TGCGCCAGCAGCCCCGCTTCTGAAGCTTCCTACGAGCAGTACTTC. It translates to CASSPASEASYEQYF.

The chain carries TRBV7-2 and TRBJ2-2, with D unclear. V lost 10 bases, J lost 0 bases, and 12 bases lay in between. The germline CDR1 and CDR2 sequences are SGHTA and FQGNSA. CDR3 length: 14 residues. CDR3 residues: CATRPLSNTGELFF. The CDR3 DNA reads as TGTGCCACCCGCCCGCTATCGAACACCGGGGAGCTGTTTTTT.

The chain is built from TRBV2 and TRBJ1-2; D not certain. The germline CDR1 and CDR2 sequences are SNHLY and FYNNEI. This CDR3 region has 13 residues. Trimming pared 3 bases from V and 0 bases from J, leaving 5 bases between. The CDR3 protein is CASSDRPNYGYTF. DNA of the CDR3: TGTGCCAGCAGTGACAGGCCTAACTATGGCTACACCTTC.

In its sample, this clone was seen once. The rearrangement uses TRBV28 and TRBJ1-1; 8 bases map to TRBD1. Trimming at V came to 5 bases and at J to 4 bases, leaving 6 bases not matched to a gene. The CDR3 covers 14 residues. CDR1 is MDHEN and CDR2 is SYDVKM in the germline V gene. CDR3 sequence (DNA): TGTGCCAGCAGTACGCAGGGGGCAAGCACTGAAGCTTTCTTT. Encoded protein: CASSTQGASTEAFF.

V usage is TRBV1 and J usage is TRBJ2-7; the table's D call, TRBD2, has no DNA check behind it. TRBV1 is a known pseudogene. CDR3 length: 16 residues. CDR3 region: CTSSQLGGGGPNGQYF. The DNA of the CDR3 is TGCACCAGCAGCCAGCTCGGGGGCGGGGGGCCCAACGGGCAGTACTTC.

The V gene is TRBV5-1, the J gene TRBJ1-1; D unclear. Germline V gene data show CDR1 as SGHRS and CDR2 as YFSETQ. The V gene lost 4 bases and the J gene lost 11 bases, with 21 bases spanning the gap. This CDR3 contains 14 residues. As DNA, the CDR3 is TGCGCCAGCAGCACCCAGAACAGTTTTCAGGATGCTTTCTTT. Protein product: CASSTQNSFQDAFF.

The chain couples TRBV19 to TRBJ1-1; tentatively, D is TRBD1 (5 bases). V gave up 3 bases and J gave up 5 bases, with 19 bases separating them. This CDR3 comprises 16 residues. The V gene's germline CDR1 is LNHDA and CDR2 SQIVND (reference sequence). The CDR3 sequence: CASSILGLSEGTEAFF. The CDR3 DNA sequence: TGTGCCAGTAGTATCCTAGGACTGTCTGAGGGGACTGAAGCTTTCTTT.

The rearrangement joins TRBV5-1 to TRBJ2-7; perhaps TRBD2 as D (6 bases). The CDR3 runs 14 residues. The V and J ends lost 4 bases and 2 bases respectively, with 13 bases between them. CDR1 SGHRS and CDR2 YFSETQ come from the germline V gene. CDR3 in DNA: TGCGCCAGCAGCAGGAGGGACGGAGCCTACGAGCAGTACTTC. This sequence encodes CASSRRDGAYEQYF.

CDR3 region: CASSSGGGYGYTF. Here the CDR3 DNA reads TGTGCCAGTAGTTCAGGGGGCGGCTATGGCTACACCTTC. The rearrangement joins TRBV19 to TRBJ1-2; 8 positions agree with TRBD1. Germline values: CDR1 LNHDA, CDR2 SQIVND (reference sequence). With V trimmed by 5 bases and J by 4 bases, 3 bases remained unmatched. CDR3 size: 13 residues.

A few counts support this clone. The rearrangement links TRBV19 to TRBJ1-5; the D is unclear. V lost 5 bases to trimming and J lost 9 bases, with 11 bases between them. Per the germline V gene, CDR1 is LNHDA and CDR2 is SQIVND (reference sequence). The CDR3 totals 12 residues. In DNA, the CDR3 is TGTGCCAGTAGTGCCAACAGAGGGCCCCAGCATTTT. It specifies CASSANRGPQHF.

V gene TRBV27 combines with J gene TRBJ2-6; 11 bases are a match to TRBD1. The CDR3 is 17 residues long. Trimming cost V 3 bases and J 4 bases; bases outside gene matches: 5. CDR1 is MNHEY, CDR2 SMNVEV, per germline (reference sequence). In DNA, the CDR3 is TGTGCCAGCAGTTTCGGGACAGGGGGACCCGGGGCCAACGTCCTGACTTTC. It yields the protein CASSFGTGGPGANVLTF.

This clone was detected only once. The chain employs TRBV5-8 and TRBJ2-3; the D is unclear. Looked up from germline, CDR1 is SGHTS and CDR2 is YDEGEE. V was shortened by 0 bases and J by 2 bases, with 10 bases between the two germline ends. CDR3 length: 15 residues. The chain's CDR3 is CASSLVGQNTDTQYF. The CDR3 DNA is TGTGCCAGCAGCTTGGTTGGCCAAAACACAGATACGCAGTATTTT.

This clone turned up a few times. The chain employs TRBV7-6 and TRBJ2-7; 7 bases align to TRBD1. The germline V gene encodes CDR1 SGHVS and CDR2 FNYEAQ. Trimming cost V 0 bases and J 6 bases; bases outside gene matches: 5. This CDR3 is built from 14 residues. This CDR3 reads CASSLAGTAVEQYF. In DNA form, the CDR3 reads TGTGCCAGCAGCTTAGCGGGGACAGCCGTCGAGCAGTACTTC. The full variable domain, completed using reference TRBV7-6 and TRBJ2-7, is GAGVSQSPRYKVTKRGQDVALRCDPISGHVSLYWYRQALGQGPEFLTYFNYEAQQDKSGLPNDRFSAERPEGSISTLTIQRTEQRDSAMYRCASSLAGTAVEQYFGPGTRLTVT.

This clone occurred once. V and J are TRBV7-2 and TRBJ2-7; 13 bases map to TRBD2. J gave up 5 bases and V 7 bases, and 8 bases lay outside the gene matches. The CDR3 has 15 residues. CDR1 and CDR2 (germline): SGHTA, FQGNSA. Here the CDR3 reads CASKLTSGGAHEQYF. CDR3 DNA sequence: TGTGCCAGCAAACTTACTAGCGGGGGGGCTCACGAGCAGTACTTC. Full variable domain (rest looked up from reference TRBV7-2 and TRBJ2-7): GAGVSQSPSNKVTEKGKDVELRCDPISGHTALYWYRQSLGQGLEFLIYFQGNSAPDKSGLPSDRFSAERTGGSVSTLTIQRTQQEDSAVYLCASKLTSGGAHEQYFGPGTRLTVT.

This sequence joins TRBV28 and TRBJ2-3, with 7 bases matching TRBD1. The ends lost 3 bases at V and 2 bases at J; junction bases unmatched: 5. This CDR3 spans 15 amino acids. The germline gives CDR1 MDHEN, CDR2 SYDVKM. In DNA form, the CDR3 reads TGTGCCAGCAGTTTCCAGACAGGGCCCACAGATACGCAGTATTTT. Translation gives CASSFQTGPTDTQYF. Based on the CDR3 plus reference TRBV28 and TRBJ2-3, the full variable domain is DVKVTQSSRYLVKRTGEKVFLECVQDMDHENMFWYRQDPGLGLRLIYFSYDVKMKEKGDIPEGYSVSREKKERFSLILESASTNQTSMYLCASSFQTGPTDTQYFGPGTRLTVL.